These 28 T cell receptor beta chains came from one sample sequenced in a study of T cell repertoires in cytomegalovirus infection. One entry per CDR3 protein, called by TCRdb with MiXCR from the reads. The sample records approximately 770,000 distinct CDR3 sequences, just under 30% being singletons. No cognate antigen is known for these TCRs. Sample: cultured CD8+ T cells from PBMCs, taken from culture after CMV antigen stimulation. All receptors come from a human donor in good health (CMV status not recorded). Some clones in this sample may be carry-over from other donors' samples.

This clonotype has a handful of counts. The chain has TRBV4-1 and TRBJ1-6; 8 bases map to TRBD1. The germline V gene has CDR1 MGHRA and CDR2 YSYEKL. This CDR3 has 16 amino acids. J was trimmed by 4 bases and V by 2 bases; bases with no gene match: 4. The CDR3 spells CASSQPGQDYNSPLHF. The CDR3 nucleotides are TGCGCCAGCAGCCAACCGGGACAGGATTATAATTCACCCCTCCACTTT.

The V and J genes are TRBV11-2 and TRBJ2-2; maybe TRBD2 (5 bases). With 5 bases removed from V and 5 bases from J, the gap between germline ends came to 15 bases. CDR1 is SGHAT, CDR2 FQNNGV, per germline. The CDR3 has 15 residues. The CDR3 DNA is TGTGCCAGCAGCGATCCGGGCCGCGGGACCGGGGAGCTGTTTTTT. Translated: CASSDPGRGTGELFF. The full variable domain, completed using reference TRBV11-2 and TRBJ2-2, is EAGVAQSPRYKIIEKRQSVAFWCNPISGHATLYWYQQILGQGPKLLIQFQNNGVVDDSQLPKDRFSAERLKGVDSTLKIQPAKLEDSAVYLCASSDPGRGTGELFFGEGSRLTVL.

This clonotype was observed a handful of times. The rearrangement uses TRBV6-6 and TRBJ1-5, with a weak D call TRBD1 (5 bases). V was pared by 3 bases and J by 2 bases, with 11 bases between. CDR1 is MNHNY, CDR2 SVGAGI, per germline (reference sequence). The CDR3 contains 15 residues. In DNA, the CDR3 is TGTGCCAGCAGTTATATTGGGGACGGCAATCAGCCCCAGCATTTT. It specifies CASSYIGDGNQPQHF.

The chain recombines TRBV13 with TRBJ2-5; D gene unclear. V was shortened by 5 bases and J by 2 bases, with 9 bases between the two germline ends. CDR3 length equals 13 residues. CDR1 is PRHDT, CDR2 FYEKMQ, per germline (reference sequence). This CDR3 is CASSRAPQETQYF. As DNA, the CDR3 is TGTGCCAGCAGCCGGGCCCCACAAGAGACCCAGTACTTC.

This clonotype has at least ten counts. The chain employs TRBV7-2 and TRBJ2-3; 12 nucleotides line up with TRBD1. V was clipped by 0 bases and J by 0 bases; unmatched bases: 1. The CDR3 has 17 residues. Germline-derived CDR1 and CDR2 are SGHTA and FQGNSA. The DNA of the CDR3 is TGTGCCAGCAGCTTAGCGGGGACAGGGGGCAGCACAGATACGCAGTATTTT. It codes for CASSLAGTGGSTDTQYF.

Only a few counts were recorded for this clonotype. The V and J genes are TRBV12-3 or TRBV12-4 and TRBJ1-4; no reliable D call. The CDR3 runs 14 residues. V was cut by 6 bases and J by 6 bases, with 14 bases left in between. CDR3 sequence: CASRSIGTDEKLFF. The CDR3 nucleotides are TGTGCCAGCAGGAGTATAGGAACGGATGAAAAACTGTTTTTT.

The rearrangement uses TRBV7-9 and TRBJ2-5; 7 bases map to TRBD2. Germline CDR1 reads SEHNR; CDR2 reads FQNEAQ (reference sequence). The length of the CDR3 is 16 residues. The J segment lost 2 bases and the V segment lost 2 bases, leaving 8 bases of the junction unmatched. The CDR3 DNA follows: TGTGCCAGCAGCTTATTGGGGGGGAGAACTCAAGAGACCCAGTACTTC. It codes for CASSLLGGRTQETQYF.

J is TRBJ1-4 and V is TRBV7-9; weak D call: TRBD1 (5 bases). CDR3 size: 15 residues. V was trimmed by 1 base and J by 8 bases, leaving 14 bases between them. Germline CDR1 and CDR2: SEHNR and FQNEAQ (reference sequence). The CDR3 loop is CASSLESDREEKLFF. CDR3 nucleotide sequence: TGTGCCAGCAGCTTAGAATCAGACAGAGAAGAAAAACTGTTTTTT.

This clonotype was seen repeatedly, ten times or more. This chain links TRBV7-2 with TRBJ2-7; no clear D gene. Germline loops: CDR1 SGHTA, CDR2 FQGNSA. Trimming removed 4 bases from V and 3 bases from J, with 13 bases in between. This CDR3 comprises 14 residues. The CDR3: CASSYHAMGYEQYF. CDR3 bases: TGTGCCAGCAGCTACCATGCCATGGGCTACGAGCAGTACTTC.

This sequence joins TRBV7-6 and TRBJ2-1; 12 bases agree with TRBD1. This CDR3 spans 16 amino acids. V was pared by 5 bases and J by 2 bases, with 4 bases of the junction left unmatched. Per the germline V gene, CDR1 is SGHVS and CDR2 is FNYEAQ. CDR3 protein: CASSIRDRGPYNEQFF. The CDR3 bases are TGTGCCAGCAGCATCCGGGACAGGGGGCCCTACAATGAGCAGTTCTTC.

This clonotype was counted many times. The chain recombines TRBV7-9 with TRBJ2-5; the match to TRBD2 covers 14 bases. This CDR3 spans 18 amino acids. Germline V gene data show CDR1 as SEHNR and CDR2 as FQNEAQ (reference sequence). V shed 5 bases and J 0 bases; nucleotides not matched to a gene: 8. The CDR3 here is CASSPGLAGGPYQETQYF. The CDR3 bases are TGTGCCAGCAGCCCAGGACTAGCGGGGGGCCCGTACCAAGAGACCCAGTACTTC.

There are many counts of this clonotype. The chain links TRBV6-2 or TRBV6-3 to TRBJ1-5; TRBD1 might be the D (5 bases). Trimming pared 2 bases from V and 5 bases from J, leaving 16 bases between. The length of the CDR3 is 16 residues. CDR1 and CDR2 from the germline V gene are MNHEY and SVGEGT. CDR3 sequence reads: CASSYPQGQRDQPQHF. In DNA, the CDR3 is TGTGCCAGCAGTTACCCCCAGGGCCAAAGGGATCAGCCCCAGCATTTT.

This clonotype has at least ten counts. The chain joins TRBV7-8 to TRBJ1-2; TRBD1 matches at 7 bases. The length of the CDR3 is 15 residues. V was pared by 2 bases and J by 5 bases, with 8 bases of the junction left unmatched. Germline CDR1 and CDR2: SGHVS and FQNEAQ. Written as DNA, the CDR3 is TGTGCCAGCAGCTTAACAGGGACAGACACTTATGGCTACACCTTC. Translation: CASSLTGTDTYGYTF.

In this sample, this clonotype turned up a few times. The genes are TRBV12-3 or TRBV12-4 and TRBJ2-3; tentatively, D is TRBD1 or TRBD2 (5 bases each). V lost 1 base and J lost 0, with 11 bases in between. The CDR3 spans 16 residues. The CDR3 region is CASSLDRTSSTDTQYF. In DNA, the CDR3 is TGTGCCAGCAGTTTAGACAGGACTTCTAGCACAGATACGCAGTATTTT.

This clonotype was observed a few times. The chain has TRBV4-1 and TRBJ2-1; TRBD2 matches 7 bases. The V segment lost 2 bases and the J segment 4 bases; nucleotides outside the gene matches: 5. The length of the CDR3 is 15 residues. Germline V CDR1 and CDR2: MGHRA, YSYEKL. CDR3 DNA sequence: TGCGCCAGCAGCCAATCGACTAGCCCGTACAATGAGCAGTTCTTC. Its protein product is CASSQSTSPYNEQFF.

This chain connects TRBV11-3 to TRBJ2-1, with D maybe TRBD1 (6 bases). The CDR3 is 15 amino acids. Germline V gives CDR1 SGHNT, CDR2 YENEEA. Trimming took off 3 bases at V and 5 bases at J, with 14 bases between the two ends. This CDR3 is CASSLGAGRNNEQFF. The CDR3 nucleotides are TGTGCCAGCAGCTTGGGGGCCGGACGGAACAATGAGCAGTTCTTC.

J is TRBJ2-1 and V is TRBV29-1, with TRBD1 as a possible D gene (6 bases). Trimming cost V 1 base and J 7 bases, with 11 bases left between them. This CDR3 has 13 amino acids. CDR1 SQVTM and CDR2 ANQGSEA come from the germline V gene. This chain's CDR3 is CSVEVKGVNEQFF. CDR3 DNA sequence: TGCAGCGTTGAAGTGAAGGGGGTAAATGAGCAGTTCTTC.

This clonotype has just a few counts. This sequence joins TRBV2 and TRBJ2-7; D gene uncertain. This CDR3 region has 15 residues. Germline CDR1 SNHLY, CDR2 FYNNEI. V was trimmed by 6 bases and J by 5 bases, leaving 20 bases between them. CDR3 loop: CASRSMEQGPHEQYF. The CDR3 DNA sequence: TGTGCCAGCAGGAGCATGGAGCAAGGGCCTCACGAGCAGTACTTC.

This clonotype was found many times. V is TRBV7-6 and J is TRBJ2-1, with a tentative D call TRBD2 (5 bases). Germline values: CDR1 SGHVS, CDR2 FNYEAQ. There are 16 residues in the CDR3. Trimming took 1 base from V and 8 from J, leaving 18 bases between them. The CDR3 coding sequence is TGTGCCAGCAGCTTAGGAGATTCCCCGCCGAGGGATGAGCAGTTCTTC. Amino acids: CASSLGDSPPRDEQFF. Looking up the rest from reference TRBV7-6 and TRBJ2-1 gives the full variable domain: GAGVSQSPRYKVTKRGQDVALRCDPISGHVSLYWYRQALGQGPEFLTYFNYEAQQDKSGLPNDRFSAERPEGSISTLTIQRTEQRDSAMYRCASSLGDSPPRDEQFFGPGTRLTVL.

The chain uses TRBV12-3 or TRBV12-4 and TRBJ2-1; TRBD2 matches 15 bases. The CDR3 totals 18 residues. V lost 10 bases and J lost 3; bases outside the gene matches: 13. The CDR3 is CATSSGTSGGPSYNEQFF. The CDR3 region has the DNA TGTGCCACCTCATCCGGGACTAGCGGGGGGCCTAGCTACAATGAGCAGTTCTTC.

This clonotype was observed a handful of times. The chain has TRBV27 and TRBJ1-2; possible D gene TRBD1, 5 bases. V was cut by 0 bases and J by 4 bases, with 12 bases left in between. The germline V gene has CDR1 MNHEY and CDR2 SMNVEV (reference sequence). CDR3 length: 15 residues. Here the CDR3 DNA reads TGTGCCAGCAGTTTATCGGGGGGTGGAATCTATGGCTACACCTTC. The encoded protein is CASSLSGGGIYGYTF.

This clonotype appeared a few times. V usage is TRBV27 and J usage is TRBJ2-5; 13 bases fit TRBD2. Germline V gene lookup returns CDR1 MNHEY and CDR2 SMNVEV (reference sequence). The length of the CDR3 is 15 residues. Trimming cost V 7 bases and J 2 bases; bases outside gene matches: 4. The CDR3 spells CASIRTSGGQETQYF. CDR3 nucleotides: TGTGCCAGCATTCGGACTAGCGGGGGACAAGAGACCCAGTACTTC.

In its sample, this clonotype was seen many times. The chain carries TRBV7-9 and TRBJ1-6; weak D call: TRBD1 (6 bases). Trimming took 5 bases from V and 6 from J, leaving 8 bases between them. The CDR3 has 13 amino acids. The germline V gene has CDR1 SEHNR and CDR2 FQNEAQ (reference sequence). The CDR3 region is CASSPDSNSPLHF. The CDR3 DNA is TGTGCCAGCAGCCCGGACAGTAATTCACCCCTCCACTTT.

A remark on this clonotype: A read error may be the cause here, since a much bigger clone is one base away. The V call is TRBV7-6, the J call TRBJ1-3; 9 bases match TRBD1. Germline CDR1 and CDR2: SGHVS and FNYEAQ. The CDR3 has 17 amino acids. Here the CDR3 DNA reads TGTGCCAACAGCTTAGATCTCACAGGGGGCTACGGAAACACCATATATTTT. Encoded protein: CANSLDLTGGYGNTIYF.

The genes are TRBV4-2 and TRBJ1-5; possible D gene TRBD1, 5 bases. V was trimmed by 0 bases and J by 3 bases, leaving 9 bases between them. The CDR3 length is 15 residues. Germline V lookup: CDR1 LGHNA, CDR2 YNFKEQ. CDR3 DNA: TGTGCCAGCAGCCAAGAGGGGGGGGTCAATCAGCCCCAGCATTTT. Residues: CASSQEGGVNQPQHF.

In nucleotides, the CDR3 is TGTGCCAGCAGCTTAGAGGCGACAGGGTCCTTATCCGAGCAGTACTTC. Amino acids: CASSLEATGSLSEQYF. The chain has TRBV7-9 and TRBJ2-7; 7 bases are a match to TRBD1. The CDR3 is 16 residues long. The V gene end was trimmed by 1 base and the J gene end by 6 bases; junction bases not matched to a gene: 12. Per the germline V gene, CDR1 is SEHNR and CDR2 is FQNEAQ (reference sequence). The full variable domain, completed using reference TRBV7-9 and TRBJ2-7, is DTGVSQNPRHKITKRGQNVTFRCDPISEHNRLYWYRQTLGQGPEFLTYFQNEAQLEKSRLLSDRFSAERPKGSFSTLEIQRTEQGDSAMYLCASSLEATGSLSEQYFGPGTRLTVT.

The chain has TRBV11-1 and TRBJ1-1; D is unresolved. V shed 1 base and J shed 8 bases, with 17 bases lying between them. The CDR3 runs 15 residues. Germline V gene lookup returns CDR1 SGHAT and CDR2 FQDESV (reference sequence). The CDR3 DNA reads TGTGCCAGCAGCTTAGAGGAGACGGCGTTCTGGGAAGCTTTCTTT. Residues: CASSLEETAFWEAFF.

The chain combines TRBV20-1 with TRBJ2-7; D may match TRBD1 or TRBD2 (5 bases each). Germline assignment: CDR1 DFQATT and CDR2 SNEGSKA (reference sequence). CDR3 length: 13 residues. V was trimmed by 5 bases and J by 2 bases, leaving 13 bases between them. CDR3 coding DNA: TGCAGTGCTGACCGGGACCAAACCTACGAGCAGTACGTC. Its protein is CSADRDQTYEQYV.